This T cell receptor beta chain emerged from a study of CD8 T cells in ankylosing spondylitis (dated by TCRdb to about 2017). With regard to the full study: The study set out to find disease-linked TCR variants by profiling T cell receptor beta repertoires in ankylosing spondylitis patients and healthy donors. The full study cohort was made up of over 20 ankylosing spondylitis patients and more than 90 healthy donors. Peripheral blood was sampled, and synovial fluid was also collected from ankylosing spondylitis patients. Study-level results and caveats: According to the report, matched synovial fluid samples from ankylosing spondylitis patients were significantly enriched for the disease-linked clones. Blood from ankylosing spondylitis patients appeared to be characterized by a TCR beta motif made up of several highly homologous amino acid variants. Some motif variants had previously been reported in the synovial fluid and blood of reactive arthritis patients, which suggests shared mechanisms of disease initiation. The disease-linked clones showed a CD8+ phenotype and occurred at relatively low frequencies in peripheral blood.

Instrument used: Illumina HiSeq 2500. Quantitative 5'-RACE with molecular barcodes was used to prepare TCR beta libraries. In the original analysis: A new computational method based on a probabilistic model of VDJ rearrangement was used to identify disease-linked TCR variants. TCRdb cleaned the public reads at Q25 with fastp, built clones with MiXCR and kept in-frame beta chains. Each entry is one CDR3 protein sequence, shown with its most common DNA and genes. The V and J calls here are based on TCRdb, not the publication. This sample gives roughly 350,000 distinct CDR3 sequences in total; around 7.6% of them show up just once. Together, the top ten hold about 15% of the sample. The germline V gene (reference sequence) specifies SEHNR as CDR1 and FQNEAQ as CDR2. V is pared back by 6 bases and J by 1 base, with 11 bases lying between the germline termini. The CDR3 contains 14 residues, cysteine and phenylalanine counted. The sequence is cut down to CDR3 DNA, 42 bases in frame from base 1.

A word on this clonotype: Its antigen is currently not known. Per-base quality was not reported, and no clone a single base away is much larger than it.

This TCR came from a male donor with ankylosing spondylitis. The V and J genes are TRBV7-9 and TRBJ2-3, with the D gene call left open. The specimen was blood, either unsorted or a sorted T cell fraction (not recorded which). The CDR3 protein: CASSQPPGTDTQYF. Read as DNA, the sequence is TGTGCCAGCAGTCAACCCCCGGGCACAGATACGCAGTATTTT.